The 32 T cell receptor beta chains reported below all come from one sample, sequenced in a study of control samples from healthy donors and cancer patients. Data came from immunoSEQ multiplex PCR; TCRdb stores just in-frame clones and leaves some out. The sample shows some 120,000 clones, about 88% of them seen only once. The material sequenced was blood. The source is a man in his fifties in good health.

This clone was recorded once. This rearrangement joins TRBV20-1 to TRBJ2-7; D is unresolved. The germline gives CDR1 DFQATT, CDR2 SNEGSKA (reference sequence). This CDR3 has 11 amino acids. V lost 6 bases and J 4 bases, leaving 10 bases between the germline ends. CDR3: CSAQDPYEQYF. In DNA form, the CDR3 reads TGCAGTGCCCAGGACCCATACGAGCAGTACTTC.

This clone was seen once. This sequence joins TRBV19 and TRBJ2-1; D not resolved. The V gene's germline CDR1 is LNHDA and CDR2 SQIVND (reference sequence). V lost 0 bases, J lost 8 bases, and 11 bases lay in between. The CDR3 has 14 residues. The CDR3 nucleotides read TGTGCCAGTAGTATAGATCGTGGGATTTATGAGCAGTTCTTC. Translation: CASSIDRGIYEQFF.

V is TRBV7-3 and J is TRBJ2-3; possible D gene TRBD2, 6 bases. Germline V gene lookup returns CDR1 SGHTA and CDR2 FQGTGA. The CDR3 extends over 15 amino acids. V lost 4 bases and J lost 0, with 11 bases in between. The DNA of the CDR3 is TGTGCCAGCAGCTCTACCGGGACTAGCACAGATACGCAGTATTTT. Translating gives CASSSTGTSTDTQYF.

The chain joins TRBV4-1 to TRBJ2-7; 12 bases map to TRBD1. Germline V gives CDR1 MGHRA, CDR2 YSYEKL. The CDR3 is 17 residues long. Trimming at V came to 5 bases and at J to 0 bases, leaving 8 bases not matched to a gene. The DNA of the CDR3 is TGCGCCAGCAGCGATCCGGGACAGGGGGCTCTCTCCTACGAGCAGTACTTC. Its protein is CASSDPGQGALSYEQYF.

The rearrangement uses TRBV18 and TRBJ1-3; 7 bases match TRBD1. The junction had 9 bases not matched to a gene; V was cut back by 6 bases and J by 1 base. CDR1 KGHSH and CDR2 LQKENI come from the germline V gene. The CDR3 runs to 16 residues. CDR3 nucleotides: TGTGCCAGCTCGCCCGGGACAGCTCTTTCTGGAAACACCATATATTTT. Its translation: CASSPGTALSGNTIYF.

This clone showed up just once. This chain links TRBV28 with TRBJ2-7; D possibly corresponds to TRBD2 (5 bases). From germline, CDR1 is MDHEN and CDR2 SYDVKM. Trimming removed 1 base at V and 4 bases at J, with 17 bases between. The CDR3 totals 16 residues. The CDR3 here is CASSLFVGRTPYEQYF. Written as DNA, the CDR3 is TGTGCCAGCAGTTTATTCGTAGGGCGGACTCCGTACGAGCAGTACTTC.

Comment on this clone: One end of the junction does not line up with germline, which may come from a read error. Distinct nucleotide sequences in the sample also encode this CDR3. This chain links TRBV2 with TRBJ2-7, with D perhaps TRBD1 (5 bases). CDR3 length equals 15 residues. Germline V lookup: CDR1 SNHLY, CDR2 FYNNEI. The CDR3 reads CASTLLPDSRYEQYF. CDR3 coding DNA: TGTGCCAGCACTCTGCTCCCCGACAGCCGATACGAGCAGTATTTC.

The J gene is TRBJ1-1, the V gene TRBV30; 7 nucleotides agree with TRBD1. J lost 0 bases, V lost 2 bases, and 9 bases had no gene match. CDR1 is GTSNPN, CDR2 SVGIG, per germline (reference sequence). The CDR3 totals 16 residues. The CDR3 DNA follows: TGTGCCTGGAGTCCAAACAGGGGAGGGTTGAACACTGAAGCTTTCTTT. Protein: CAWSPNRGGLNTEAFF.

The V and J genes are TRBV20-1 and TRBJ2-5, with TRBD2 identical over 16 bases. This CDR3 spans 16 amino acids. Germline CDR1 and CDR2: DFQATT and SNEGSKA (reference sequence). The ends lost 3 bases at V and 5 bases at J; junction bases unmatched: 6. CDR3 coding DNA: TGCAGTGCTAGTTCTGGGACTAGCGGGGGGGCTGAGACCCAGTACTTC. It specifies CSASSGTSGGAETQYF.

Of note for this clone: A read error may account for a junction end that differs from germline. The V gene is TRBV3-1 (or the pseudogene TRBV3-2), the J gene TRBJ2-1, with no clear D. CDR3 length: 14 residues. The germline V gene encodes CDR1 LGHDT and CDR2 YNNKEL (reference sequence). The CDR3 spells CASSEEGAYNEQFF. The CDR3 coding sequence is TGTGCCAGCAGCGAAGAAGGAGCCTACAATGAGCAGTTCTTC.

The chain combines TRBV5-1 with TRBJ1-2; TRBD1 aligns across 10 bases. Germline V CDR1 and CDR2: SGHRS, YFSETQ. The V segment lost 4 bases and the J segment 6 bases; nucleotides outside the gene matches: 12. There are 16 residues in the CDR3. CDR3 sequence (DNA): TGCGCCAGCAGCATTGATGGGGACAGGGGCTCCAATGGCTACACCTTC. Translation: CASSIDGDRGSNGYTF.

V is TRBV12-3 or TRBV12-4 and J is TRBJ2-7; 10 nucleotides match TRBD1. V shed 4 bases, J shed 10 bases, and the junction held 4 bases outside the gene matches. The CDR3 runs to 12 residues. CDR3 region: CASSYGQGDQYF. In DNA form, the CDR3 reads TGTGCCAGCAGTTATGGACAGGGGGATCAGTACTTC.

This rearrangement joins TRBV5-6 to TRBJ2-3; weak D call: TRBD2 (5 bases). The CDR3 loop spans 14 amino acids. Between the trimmed V and J ends, which lost 3 bases and 4 bases, there was a span of 12 bases. The germline V gene encodes CDR1 SGHDT and CDR2 YYEEEE. CDR3 protein: CASSYRLTPDTQYF. CDR3 DNA: TGTGCCAGCAGCTACCGACTAACTCCAGATACGCAGTATTTT.

V gene TRBV5-1 combines with J gene TRBJ2-7; 9 bases agree with TRBD1. V gave up 5 bases and J gave up 4 bases; unmatched junction bases: 10. Germline loops: CDR1 SGHRS, CDR2 YFSETQ. CDR3 length: 15 amino acids. The CDR3 nucleotides are TGCGCCAGCAGGGTGGGACAGGGCCTTCGGTACGAGCAGTACTTC. Translation: CASRVGQGLRYEQYF.

This clone was found once. The chain combines TRBV5-6 with TRBJ2-5; the match to TRBD1 covers 7 bases. V was pared by 0 bases and J by 4 bases, with 3 bases of the junction left unmatched. The germline CDR1 and CDR2 sequences are SGHDT and YYEEEE. CDR3 length equals 14 residues. CDR3 in amino acids: CASSLGQGVETQYF. The CDR3 region has the DNA TGTGCCAGCAGCTTGGGGCAGGGGGTAGAGACCCAGTACTTC. Full variable domain (outside the CDR3, taken from reference TRBV5-6 and TRBJ2-5): DAGVTQSPTHLIKTRGQQVTLRCSPKSGHDTVSWYQQALGQGPQFIFQYYEEEERQRGNFPDRFSGHQFPNYSSELNVNALLLGDSALYLCASSLGQGVETQYFGPGTRLLVL.

This clone has only one observation. This chain uses TRBV7-8 with TRBJ1-4; 7 bases are a match to TRBD1. This CDR3 is 18 amino acids long. The germline CDR1 and CDR2 sequences are SGHVS and FQNEAQ. J lost 6 bases, V lost 2 bases, and 15 bases had no gene match. The CDR3: CASSLSILVTRGDEKLFF. CDR3 coding DNA: TGTGCCAGCAGCTTATCTATACTTGTTACCAGGGGGGATGAAAAACTGTTTTTT.

CDR3 DNA: TGTGCCAGCAACGACAGGAGGAATGAAAAACTGTTTTTT. It translates to CASNDRRNEKLFF. The J gene is TRBJ1-4, the V gene TRBV7-9; D may be TRBD1 (6 bases). This CDR3 is built from 13 residues. The germline V gene has CDR1 SEHNR and CDR2 FQNEAQ (reference sequence). The V gene lost 7 bases and the J gene lost 5 bases, with 11 bases spanning the gap.

This chain connects TRBV14 to TRBJ2-7; tentatively, D is TRBD2 (6 bases). The CDR3 runs 16 residues. Looked up from germline, CDR1 is SGHDN and CDR2 is FVKESK. The V end was cut by 3 bases, the J end by 2 bases, with 17 bases between. CDR3 bases: TGTGCCAGCAGCCATGGCGGAGGGGCCCTTCCCTACGAGCAGTACTTC. Amino acids: CASSHGGGALPYEQYF. The full variable domain, in which reference TRBV14 and TRBJ2-7 provide the parts outside the CDR3, is EAGVTQFPSHSVIEKGQTVTLRCDPISGHDNLYWYRRVMGKEIKFLLHFVKESKQDESGMPNNRFLAERTGGTYSTLKVQPAELEDSGVYFCASSHGGGALPYEQYFGPGTRLTVT.

The J gene is TRBJ2-1, the V gene TRBV9, with TRBD2 matching over 15 bases. This CDR3 contains 17 residues. J lost 5 bases, V lost 1 base, and 4 bases had no gene match. CDR1 is SGDLS, CDR2 YYNGEE, per germline. The CDR3 nucleotides are TGTGCCAGCAGCGTATCTGGGACTAGCGGGGGGCACAATGAGCAGTTCTTC. Amino acids: CASSVSGTSGGHNEQFF.

The V and J genes are TRBV11-3 and TRBJ2-2; the D gene is possibly TRBD1 (5 bases). The CDR3 spans 15 residues. Germline CDR1 reads SGHNT; CDR2 reads YENEEA. V lost 7 bases and J lost 0, with 12 bases in between. The DNA of the CDR3 is TGTGCCAGCAACCCAGGGATTACGAACACCGGGGAGCTGTTTTTT. Its protein product is CASNPGITNTGELFF.

The chain couples TRBV4-1 to TRBJ2-1; the D gene could be TRBD1 or TRBD2 (5 bases each). This CDR3 spans 17 amino acids. The germline V gene has CDR1 MGHRA and CDR2 YSYEKL. Trimming left V 1 base short and J 6 bases short, with 19 bases between. CDR3 sequence reads: CASSQAEVGVRFNEQFF. In DNA, the CDR3 is TGCGCCAGCAGCCAAGCAGAAGTGGGGGTCCGGTTCAATGAGCAGTTCTTC.

The chain links TRBV30 to TRBJ1-5, with D unresolved. The CDR3 contains 14 residues. V was cut by 1 base and J by 1 base, with 8 bases left in between. Germline-derived CDR1 and CDR2 are GTSNPN and SVGIG (reference sequence). CDR3 protein: CAWSALGSNQPQHF. The CDR3 DNA reads TGTGCCTGGAGTGCTCTGGGCAGCAATCAGCCCCAGCATTTT.

This clone showed up just a few times. This rearrangement joins TRBV3-1 (or the pseudogene TRBV3-2) to TRBJ1-4; D is unresolved. Looked up from germline, CDR1 is LGHDT and CDR2 is YNNKEL (reference sequence). This CDR3 is built from 12 residues. Trimming took off 1 base at V and 8 bases at J, with 5 bases between the two ends. Here the CDR3 DNA reads TGTGCCAGCAGCCAAGTCGCCGAAAAACTGTTTTTT. Protein product: CASSQVAEKLFF.

The chain combines TRBV5-4 with TRBJ2-3; 8 bases are shared with TRBD1. Trimming removed 0 bases from V and 7 bases from J; junction bases left unmatched: 7. CDR1 and CDR2 (germline): SGHNT, YYREEE (reference sequence). The CDR3 loop spans 15 amino acids. In nucleotides, the CDR3 is TGTGCCAGCAGCTTGGGGGACAGGAGCCAGTATACGCAGTATTTT. Residues: CASSLGDRSQYTQYF.

This chain links TRBV11-3 with TRBJ2-2; D perhaps matches TRBD1 (6 bases). Germline V gene data show CDR1 as SGHNT and CDR2 as YENEEA. This CDR3 spans 14 amino acids. V dropped 3 bases and J dropped 4 bases, with 9 bases sitting between them. CDR3 amino acids: CASSFQGRTGELFF. The CDR3 coding sequence is TGTGCCAGCAGCTTCCAGGGGCGCACCGGGGAGCTGTTTTTT.

The chain joins TRBV11-2 to TRBJ2-5, with 7 bases matching TRBD1. CDR1 is SGHAT and CDR2 is FQNNGV in the germline V gene. The length of the CDR3 is 19 residues. The J segment lost 4 bases and the V segment lost 1 base, leaving 18 bases of the junction unmatched. CDR3 nucleotide sequence: TGTGCCAGCAGCTTAGGCCTCCGGGACAGCCGGGACGATCGAGAGACCCAGTACTTC. This sequence encodes CASSLGLRDSRDDRETQYF.

The chain carries TRBV3-1 (or the pseudogene TRBV3-2) and TRBJ1-1; D is uncertain. Germline V gives CDR1 LGHDT, CDR2 YNNKEL (reference sequence). Trimming removed 2 bases at V and 3 bases at J, with 10 bases between. CDR3 length: 14 amino acids. The DNA for the CDR3 is TGTGCCAGCAGCCAATGGGGTGAGGACACTGAAGCTTTCTTT. Residues: CASSQWGEDTEAFF.

The V gene is TRBV28, the J gene TRBJ2-7, with D tentatively TRBD2 (5 bases). This CDR3 comprises 15 residues. V lost 3 bases and J 3 bases, leaving 15 bases between the germline ends. CDR1 and CDR2 (germline): MDHEN, SYDVKM. DNA for the CDR3: TGTGCCAGCAGTTTTGAGGGCCTAGCTTACTACGAGCAGTACTTC. As protein: CASSFEGLAYYEQYF.

In its sample, this clone was seen a few times. The chain links TRBV10-3 to TRBJ1-2, with a tentative D call TRBD1 (5 bases). The CDR3 extends over 15 amino acids. Per the germline V gene, CDR1 is ENHRY and CDR2 is SYGVKD. Trimming left V 3 bases short and J 1 base short, with 12 bases between. The CDR3 reads CAISDPGAFNYGYTF. CDR3 nucleotides: TGTGCCATCAGTGATCCCGGGGCGTTTAACTATGGCTACACCTTC.

In DNA, the CDR3 is TGCGCCAGCAGTTATGGACTAGCGGGGGGGAGCTCCTACAATGAGCAGTTCTTC. Translating gives CASSYGLAGGSSYNEQFF. This sequence joins TRBV5-1 and TRBJ2-1; 15 bases align to TRBD2. Germline V lookup: CDR1 SGHRS, CDR2 YFSETQ. The ends lost 5 bases at V and 0 bases at J; junction bases unmatched: 6. The CDR3 sequence is 18 residues long.

The chain combines TRBV29-1 with TRBJ1-4, with 8 bases aligning to TRBD1. With 6 bases clipped from V and 6 bases from J, the junction kept 3 bases outside the gene matches. This CDR3 is 12 amino acids long. Germline V lookup: CDR1 SQVTM, CDR2 ANQGSEA. The chain's CDR3 is CSVGQEHEKLFF. CDR3 DNA sequence: TGCAGCGTGGGACAGGAACATGAAAAACTGTTTTTT. Looking up the rest from reference TRBV29-1 and TRBJ1-4 gives the full variable domain: SAVISQKPSRDICQRGTSLTIQCQVDSQVTMMFWYRQQPGQSLTLIATANQGSEATYESGFVIDKFPISRPNLTFSTLTVSNMSPEDSSIYLCSVGQEHEKLFFGSGTQLSVL.

The V and J genes are TRBV7-8 and TRBJ2-3; D is unresolved. Looked up from germline, CDR1 is SGHVS and CDR2 is FQNEAQ. The CDR3 sequence is 14 residues long. Trimming shortened V by 1 base and J by 2 bases, and 7 bases separated the two germline ends. CDR3 loop: CASSLVDSTDTQYF. The CDR3 coding sequence is TGTGCCAGCAGCTTAGTTGACTCCACAGATACGCAGTATTTT.